The entry below gives a single T cell receptor beta chain sequence along with its context. The antigen remains unidentified. The data originate from a study of identical twins. Study results and caveats: Possibly, invariant MAIT and iNKT cells partly confounded zero-insertion analyses. Cross-sectional statistics, not tracking of the same donors, supported the conclusions.

TCRdb redid the calling of the 5' RACE reads with MiXCR, one entry per CDR3 protein. The sample comprises approximately 530,000 distinct CDR3 sequences, around 20% of which are singletons, and around 0.5% rests with the top ten. These data also featured in a second study, about yellow fever vaccine responses in identical twins.

The receptor comes from a woman between 18 and 29 years old in good health. Sequencing was performed on CD4+ T cells sorted from blood.

In nucleotides, the CDR3 is TGTGCCAGCAGAAAACCGGGACAGGGGAGATACGAGCAGTACTTC. It encodes CASRKPGQGRYEQYF. The V and J genes are TRBV11-2 and TRBJ2-7; 10 bases agree with TRBD1. V lost 6 bases and J lost 4; bases outside the gene matches: 9. The CDR3 is 15 amino acids. Germline V CDR1 and CDR2: SGHAT, FQNNGV.